The entry that follows covers one TCR beta chain sequence. The antigen is unknown. The source of the sample is a study of long-term antiretroviral therapy in people with HIV. General observations from the study: Older ART regimens may have been in use when blood was drawn between about 2004 and 2018. Subsequent to ART, diversity was augmented yet persisted below that of transplant donor controls.

Trimming removed 5 bases at V and 8 bases at J, with 18 bases between. The CDR3 has 14 residues. CDR1 GTSNPN and CDR2 SVGIG come from the germline V gene (reference sequence). It was version v3.0 of the immunoSEQ assay that was run at survey level. Method: immunoSEQ multiplex PCR; TCRdb's copy keeps in-frame clones and lacks some. The sample has 15,000 to 20,000 clones, approximately 90% seen once. This sample comprised unsorted PBMCs, obtained 0.6 years after starting antiretroviral therapy. The source is a woman in her thirties or forties with HIV. The chain couples TRBV30 to TRBJ1-4; a weak D match, TRBD1 (5 bases). Written as DNA, the CDR3 is TGTGCCTGGGCTCAGGGACGGAGAAAAGAAAAACTGTTTTTT. The encoded protein is CAWAQGRRKEKLFF.